This section outlines one T cell receptor (beta chain) sequence together with its context. Its antigen is not identified. Amplification used 60 Vbeta primers and 13 Jbeta primers. Profiled with immunoSEQ multiplex PCR; TCRdb holds only in-frame clones, not every one. Found here are tens of thousands of clones, over 9% of them singletons; the top ten hold approximately 23%. J was trimmed by 10 bases and V by 4 bases; bases with no gene match: 8. Germline loops: CDR1 SGHTA, CDR2 FQGTGA. There are 14 residues in the CDR3. This entry comes from a study of cytomegalovirus exposure and HLA in healthy donors. General study results and limits: The classifier was said to identify cytomegalovirus status with high specificity and sensitivity.

The TCR originated in a man between 60 and 75 years old in good health and CMV-seropositive. The chain joins TRBV7-3 to TRBJ2-1; 9 bases are shared with TRBD1. Sequenced material: PBMCs. The CDR3: CASSSGTGNGEQFF. DNA for the CDR3: TGTGCCAGCAGCTCCGGGACAGGGAACGGGGAGCAGTTCTTC.